This T cell receptor (beta chain) was obtained from a study of response to subunit inactivated influenza vaccine. J was trimmed by 5 bases and V by 5 bases; bases with no gene match: 15. This CDR3 comprises 17 residues. Germline V CDR1 and CDR2: SEHNR, FQNEAQ (reference sequence). Points on this clonotype: Its specificity is unknown.

MiXCR was run by TCRdb on the RT-PCR reads, yielding one entry per CDR3 protein. The table shows fewer than 600,000 distinct CDR3 sequences, with under 8.5% occurring only once. Broader study findings: Every seasonal influenza vaccination brings in few new T cells, the authors suggested.

The rearrangement uses TRBV7-9 and TRBJ2-5; TRBD1 aligns across 9 bases. This TCR was recovered from a man between 50 and 69 years old who received an inactivated influenza vaccine. Sequenced here: PBMCs from blood, sampled 23 months after vaccination. The CDR3 sequence: CASSPYLGTGRMETQYF. The CDR3 region has the DNA TGTGCCAGCAGCCCTTATCTTGGGACAGGGAGGATGGAGACCCAGTACTTC. Supplemented by reference TRBV7-9 and TRBJ2-5, the full variable domain reads DTGVSQNPRHKITKRGQNVTFRCDPISEHNRLYWYRQTLGQGPEFLTYFQNEAQLEKSRLLSDRFSAERPKGSFSTLEIQRTEQGDSAMYLCASSPYLGTGRMETQYFGPGTRLLVL.